This T cell receptor beta chain stems from a study of T-cell reconstitution after alpha-beta-depleted transplantation in children (dated by TCRdb to 2016 to 2018). With respect to the entire study: Using TCR repertoire profiling, the study quantitatively followed how T-cell immune reconstitution unfolded in children after TCRalphabeta/CD19-depleted allogeneic hematopoietic cell transplantation.

Taken from cysteine to phenylalanine, the CDR3 has 13 residues. The sequence is cut down to CDR3 DNA, 39 bases in frame from base 1. The germline V gene (reference sequence) specifies DFQATT as CDR1 and SNEGSKA as CDR2. From V the trimming removes 7 bases and from J it removes 8 bases, while the gene matches leave 11 bases of the junction unaccounted for. The library was produced with PCR. The sample was run on an Illumina HiSeq 2500. TCR library preparation used molecular barcoding, with unique molecular identifiers applied to normalize quantification of the TCRbeta repertoire. TCRdb reanalyzed the raw reads on its own, using fastp at Q25 for trimming and MiXCR for clone calling, and kept in-frame beta chains. Here each entry gathers all rows of one CDR3 protein and keeps the most common genes and DNA. The sample data list about 480,000 distinct CDR3 sequences, and approximately 12% of these were observed just once. The top ten clones comprise approximately 5.4% of the sample.

Many counts were recorded for this clonotype. Its antigen is currently not known. No clone much larger than this one lies a single base away; base qualities are absent. The receptor was isolated from a human donor who donated a stem cell graft to a child with combined immunodeficiency. This chain joins TRBV20-1 to TRBJ2-1, and TRBD2 aligns with 7 junction nucleotides. The source was PBMCs from the stem cell graft donor, collected from the stem cell graft. The nucleotide sequence reads as follows: TGCAGTGTAGGGACTAACGGCTTGGATGAGCAGTTCTTC. It codes for CSVGTNGLDEQFF.